Below, 30 T cell receptor beta chains from the same sample are listed, as sequenced in a study of cytomegalovirus exposure and HLA in healthy donors. PCR was performed using 60 Vbeta and 13 Jbeta primers. Sequencing was performed with immunoSEQ multiplex PCR; in TCRdb, only in-frame clones are kept and a portion is missing. The sample comprises 100,000 to 150,000 clones, approximately 71% of which are singletons, and roughly 1% rests with the top ten. Sequencing used PBMCs. The receptors were sampled from a woman in her sixties in good health and CMV-seronegative.

This clone appeared once. The chain has TRBV28 and TRBJ1-5, with D possibly being TRBD1 (6 bases). CDR3 length: 16 amino acids. Germline V CDR1 and CDR2: MDHEN, SYDVKM. V gave up 4 bases and J gave up 7 bases, with 20 bases separating them. The CDR3 is CASSYREGEGKQPQHF. DNA for the CDR3: TGTGCCAGCAGTTACCGAGAGGGGGAAGGAAAACAGCCCCAGCATTTT.

The CDR3 nucleotides are TGTGCCAGCAGCTCAGTATCCGCAACAGGGCTCACCGGGGAGCTGTTTTTT. This translates into CASSSVSATGLTGELFF. The chain employs TRBV11-2 and TRBJ2-2; D perhaps matches TRBD1 (6 bases). V was clipped by 4 bases and J by 4 bases, with 19 bases between them. Germline CDR1 is SGHAT and CDR2 is FQNNGV. The length of the CDR3 is 17 residues.

A note on this clone: In the same sample, other DNA sequences code for this CDR3. The chain is built from TRBV20-1 and TRBJ2-7; D gene uncertain. The CDR3 contains 11 residues. Trimming shortened V by 1 base and J by 4 bases, and 5 bases separated the two germline ends. Germline lookup yields CDR1 DFQATT and CDR2 SNEGSKA (reference sequence). The CDR3 DNA sequence: TGCAGTGCTAGAGGCGGATACGAGCAGTACTTC. Translating it yields CSARGGYEQYF.

The chain links TRBV21-1 to TRBJ2-7; TRBD1 is the table's D call, not checked against the DNA. TRBV21-1 is listed as a pseudogene. The CDR3 spans 17 residues. The CDR3 loop is CASSCKPTGTGDYEQYF. CDR3 in DNA: TGTGCCAGCAGCTGCAAACCGACCGGGACAGGGGACTACGAGCAGTACTTC.

The chain employs TRBV7-9 and TRBJ2-1, with 7 positions matching TRBD1. From germline, CDR1 is SEHNR and CDR2 FQNEAQ (reference sequence). CDR3 size: 14 residues. With V trimmed by 9 bases and J by 5 bases, 10 bases remained unmatched. The CDR3 DNA sequence: TGTGCCAGTTCCAGGGGGAATACAGACAATGAGCAGTTCTTC. As protein: CASSRGNTDNEQFF.

J is TRBJ2-1 and V is TRBV6-1; 8 bases map to TRBD2. V dropped 6 bases and J dropped 13; count of bases not matched to a gene: 14. The CDR3 loop spans 14 amino acids. The V gene's germline CDR1 is MNHNS and CDR2 SASEGT. The CDR3 loop is CASRYTSGAVGQFF. Here the CDR3 DNA reads TGTGCCAGCAGGTACACTAGCGGAGCCGTGGGACAGTTCTTC.

The J gene is TRBJ2-3, the V gene TRBV28; the match to TRBD2 covers 7 bases. After removal of 4 bases from V and 0 bases from J, the junction contained 7 bases not matched to a gene. Germline CDR1 is MDHEN and CDR2 is SYDVKM. The CDR3 contains 16 residues. CDR3 bases: TGTGCCAGCAGTTCGACTAGCCTCTCTAGCACAGATACGCAGTATTTT. Translated, it gives CASSSTSLSSTDTQYF.

CDR3 DNA: TGTGCCAGCAGCTTAATTTCCGGGGGGCCATGGGATACGCAGTATTTT. Protein: CASSLISGGPWDTQYF. V and J are TRBV11-2 and TRBJ2-3; TRBD2 might be the D (7 bases). V was trimmed by 2 bases and J by 6 bases, leaving 18 bases between them. The germline V gene has CDR1 SGHAT and CDR2 FQNNGV. CDR3 length: 16 residues.

The chain links TRBV5-1 to TRBJ2-3; D is uncertain. The CDR3 sequence is 14 residues long. CDR1 SGHRS and CDR2 YFSETQ come from the germline V gene. V was cut by 5 bases and J by 3 bases, with 13 bases left in between. This chain's CDR3 is CASRLTLFTDTQYF. CDR3 DNA: TGCGCCAGCAGGCTAACCCTTTTTACAGATACGCAGTATTTT.

The rearrangement uses TRBV6-1 and TRBJ2-3; D gene ambiguous. Germline-derived CDR1 and CDR2 are MNHNS and SASEGT. The CDR3 extends over 13 amino acids. V lost 2 bases to trimming and J lost 4 bases, with 7 bases between them. This CDR3 reads CASSELVADTQYF. CDR3 DNA sequence: TGTGCCAGCAGTGAATTAGTCGCAGATACGCAGTATTTT.

The V gene is TRBV7-2, the J gene TRBJ2-3; unclear D gene. The CDR3 is made up of 12 amino acids. Germline V lookup: CDR1 SGHTA, CDR2 FQGNSA. V was trimmed by 5 bases and J by 8 bases, leaving 11 bases between them. CDR3 loop: CASSPTRVTQYF. CDR3 in DNA: TGTGCCAGCAGCCCCACCCGGGTTACGCAGTATTTT. Full variable domain (remainder filled in from reference TRBV7-2 and TRBJ2-3): GAGVSQSPSNKVTEKGKDVELRCDPISGHTALYWYRQSLGQGLEFLIYFQGNSAPDKSGLPSDRFSAERTGGSVSTLTIQRTQQEDSAVYLCASSPTRVTQYFGPGTRLTVL.

V gene TRBV27 combines with J gene TRBJ1-2; D possibly corresponds to TRBD1 (6 bases). Deletions cut 6 bases from V and 6 bases from J, with 20 bases between. CDR3 length: 15 amino acids. Looked up from germline, CDR1 is MNHEY and CDR2 is SMNVEV (reference sequence). CDR3 sequence (DNA): TGTGCCAGCAGGTCAAACAGGGAGTATTACAATGGCTACACCTTC. It translates to CASRSNREYYNGYTF.

The J gene is TRBJ2-1, the V gene TRBV7-3; no clear D gene. Germline values: CDR1 SGHTA, CDR2 FQGTGA. The ends were cut back, 3 bases at V and 7 bases at J, with 10 bases in the middle. The CDR3 extends over 13 amino acids. CDR3 sequence: CASSLSAFNEQFF. The CDR3 region has the DNA TGTGCCAGCAGCTTGAGCGCCTTTAATGAGCAGTTCTTC.

This chain joins TRBV6-1 and TRBJ2-7, with TRBD2 as a possible D gene (6 bases). V was trimmed by 2 bases and J by 4 bases, leaving 9 bases between them. CDR3 size: 13 residues. Germline V gives CDR1 MNHNS, CDR2 SASEGT. The CDR3 bases are TGTGCCAGCAGTGAATCTCGGGGGTACGAGCAGTACTTC. It is translated as CASSESRGYEQYF.

V and J are TRBV5-6 and TRBJ2-3, with D uncertain. The CDR3 contains 12 residues. V lost 4 bases and J lost 0, with 3 bases in between. Germline V gives CDR1 SGHDT, CDR2 YYEEEE. CDR3 nucleotides: TGTGCCAGCAGCACTAGCACAGATACGCAGTATTTT. It specifies CASSTSTDTQYF. The entire variable domain, with the rest obtained from reference TRBV5-6 and TRBJ2-3, is as follows: DAGVTQSPTHLIKTRGQQVTLRCSPKSGHDTVSWYQQALGQGPQFIFQYYEEEERQRGNFPDRFSGHQFPNYSSELNVNALLLGDSALYLCASSTSTDTQYFGPGTRLTVL.

The genes are TRBV7-9 and TRBJ1-2; unclear D gene. Germline V gene sequence: CDR1 SEHNR, CDR2 FQNEAQ (reference sequence). The CDR3 spans 14 residues. Deletions cut 5 bases from V and 5 bases from J, with 15 bases between. The CDR3 reads CASSAFSGSYGYTF. The DNA for the CDR3 is TGTGCCAGCAGCGCATTTTCAGGAAGTTATGGCTACACCTTC.

This clone was found once. The chain has TRBV6-6 and TRBJ2-2; D might be TRBD1 (6 bases). The ends were cut back, 10 bases at V and 1 base at J, with 10 bases in the middle. Germline V lookup: CDR1 MNHNY, CDR2 SVGAGI (reference sequence). CDR3 size: 13 residues. The CDR3: CATKGGNTGELFF. CDR3 DNA sequence: TGTGCCACCAAAGGGGGGAACACCGGGGAGCTGTTTTTT.

The J gene is TRBJ1-1, the V gene TRBV2; no clear D. The CDR3 loop spans 14 amino acids. The germline CDR1 and CDR2 sequences are SNHLY and FYNNEI. V shed 7 bases and J shed 0 bases, with 12 bases lying between them. The CDR3 protein is CASTPQNLNTEAFF. CDR3 coding DNA: TGTGCCAGCACCCCCCAGAACCTGAACACTGAAGCTTTCTTT.

This clone was picked up a small number of times. This chain links TRBV4-2 with TRBJ1-1, with D perhaps TRBD1 (5 bases). Between the trimmed V and J ends, which lost 1 base and 1 base, there was a span of 10 bases. The CDR3 is 15 residues long. Germline V CDR1 and CDR2: LGHNA, YNFKEQ. Here the CDR3 DNA reads TGTGCCAGCAGCCAAGGGGGTAGGGGGAACACTGAAGCTTTCTTT. Protein product: CASSQGGRGNTEAFF.

The chain recombines TRBV18 with TRBJ2-2; 7 nucleotides agree with TRBD1. The germline V gene has CDR1 KGHSH and CDR2 LQKENI. Trimming removed 1 base from V and 1 base from J; junction bases left unmatched: 9. The CDR3 length is 18 residues. CDR3 amino acids: CASSPLNRGWGNTGELFF. In DNA form, the CDR3 reads TGTGCCAGCTCACCACTCAACAGGGGATGGGGGAACACCGGGGAGCTGTTTTTT.

This chain uses TRBV7-3 with TRBJ2-1, with TRBD2 matching over 11 bases. In germline, CDR1 is SGHTA, CDR2 FQGTGA. The length of the CDR3 is 15 residues. With 6 bases clipped from V and 8 bases from J, the junction kept 9 bases outside the gene matches. DNA of the CDR3: TGTGCCAGCAGTCCCACTAGCGGGAGCTTCTATGAGCAGTTCTTC. This encodes CASSPTSGSFYEQFF. The whole variable domain, filled in from reference TRBV7-3 and TRBJ2-1, reads GAGVSQTPSNKVTEKGKYVELRCDPISGHTALYWYRQSLGQGPEFLIYFQGTGAADDSGLPNDRFFAVRPEGSVSTLKIQRTERGDSAVYLCASSPTSGSFYEQFFGPGTRLTVL.

The rearrangement links TRBV20-1 to TRBJ1-1; D remains ambiguous. Trimming removed 5 bases at V and 1 base at J, with 5 bases between. Germline CDR1 and CDR2: DFQATT and SNEGSKA (reference sequence). This CDR3 has 11 residues. In nucleotides, the CDR3 is TGCAGTGCTCCCGGGAACACTGAAGCTTTCTTT. This encodes CSAPGNTEAFF.

A few counts support this clone. The chain employs TRBV6-5 and TRBJ1-1, with D unresolved. CDR1 MNHEY and CDR2 SVGAGI come from the germline V gene. V lost 6 bases and J lost 1, with 9 bases in between. The CDR3 extends over 13 amino acids. CDR3 residues: CASSTPENTEAFF. The CDR3 region has the DNA TGTGCCAGCAGCACACCCGAGAACACTGAAGCTTTCTTT.

The chain links TRBV28 to TRBJ1-6; D might be TRBD1 (6 bases). Deletions cut 6 bases from V and 7 bases from J, with 10 bases between. The germline V gene encodes CDR1 MDHEN and CDR2 SYDVKM. This CDR3 spans 13 amino acids. The CDR3 nucleotides are TGTGCCAGCAGGGGGACACACAATTCACCCCTCCACTTT. This sequence encodes CASRGTHNSPLHF. The full variable domain, its missing parts supplied by reference TRBV28 and TRBJ1-6, is DVKVTQSSRYLVKRTGEKVFLECVQDMDHENMFWYRQDPGLGLRLIYFSYDVKMKEKGDIPEGYSVSREKKERFSLILESASTNQTSMYLCASRGTHNSPLHFGNGTRLTVT.

The genes are TRBV19 and TRBJ2-3; D remains ambiguous. V gave up 4 bases and J gave up 0 bases, with 14 bases separating them. Germline assignment: CDR1 LNHDA and CDR2 SQIVND (reference sequence). The CDR3 has 16 amino acids. CDR3 sequence reads: CASSTRQFASTDTQYF. The CDR3 DNA sequence: TGTGCCAGTAGTACCCGACAATTCGCAAGCACAGATACGCAGTATTTT.

The J gene is TRBJ1-2, the V gene TRBV16; 8 bases line up with TRBD1. The germline CDR1 and CDR2 sequences are KGHSY and FQNENV. The CDR3 length is 13 residues. Losses at the gene ends were 0 bases for V and 7 bases for J; bases not matched to a gene: 1. This CDR3 is CASSQSDRGGYTF. In nucleotides, the CDR3 is TGTGCCAGCAGCCAATCAGACAGGGGTGGCTACACCTTC. The full variable domain, its missing parts supplied by reference TRBV16 and TRBJ1-2, is GEEVAQTPKHLVRGEGQKAKLYCAPIKGHSYVFWYQQVLKNEFKFLISFQNENVFDETGMPKERFSAKCLPNSPCSLEIQATKLEDSAVYFCASSQSDRGGYTFGSGTRLTVV.

The chain links TRBV10-3 to TRBJ1-1, with D perhaps matching TRBD1 (5 bases). This CDR3 is 15 amino acids long. Germline CDR1 is ENHRY and CDR2 is SYGVKD. V shed 5 bases and J shed 3 bases, with 16 bases lying between them. CDR3 region: CAISPRQDRYTEAFF. Here the CDR3 DNA reads TGTGCCATCAGTCCACGACAAGACAGATACACTGAAGCTTTCTTT.

The chain is built from TRBV27 and TRBJ2-1; 7 nucleotides agree with TRBD2. Germline V CDR1 and CDR2: MNHEY, SMNVEV (reference sequence). The junction had 3 bases not matched to a gene; V was cut back by 0 bases and J by 7 bases. The CDR3 contains 14 residues. The CDR3 DNA follows: TGTGCCAGCAGTTTATCTAGCGGGTGGAATGAGCAGTTCTTC. This translates into CASSLSSGWNEQFF.

The chain is built from TRBV7-6 and TRBJ2-1; D perhaps matches TRBD1 (6 bases). CDR3 length equals 13 residues. V was clipped by 1 base and J by 14 bases, with 15 bases between them. CDR1 and CDR2 (germline): SGHVS, FNYEAQ. CDR3 in amino acids: CASSLVRQVEKFF. CDR3 nucleotide sequence: TGTGCCAGCAGCTTAGTCAGACAGGTAGAGAAGTTCTTC. Full variable domain (remainder filled in from reference TRBV7-6 and TRBJ2-1): GAGVSQSPRYKVTKRGQDVALRCDPISGHVSLYWYRQALGQGPEFLTYFNYEAQQDKSGLPNDRFSAERPEGSISTLTIQRTEQRDSAMYRCASSLVRQVEKFFGPGTRLTVL.

V gene TRBV4-1 combines with J gene TRBJ2-1; no clear D. The germline V and J ends were trimmed by 0 bases and 7 bases, with 19 bases remaining between them. Germline V CDR1 and CDR2: MGHRA, YSYEKL. This CDR3 is 17 amino acids long. The CDR3 sequence: CASSQDPGGPRGNEQFF. CDR3 bases: TGCGCCAGCAGCCAAGATCCCGGCGGTCCCCGTGGGAATGAGCAGTTCTTC.